This T cell receptor (beta chain) was found in a study of vaccination effects on CD4 cells after COVID-19. Clones were read by immunoSEQ multiplex PCR, and TCRdb kept only the in-frame ones, dropping some. Here the sample spans tens of thousands of clones, roughly 80% being singletons. As regards this clone: Its antigen is undetermined.

V was clipped by 5 bases and J by 0 bases; unmatched bases: 2. The CDR3 has 15 residues. CDR1 KGHDR and CDR2 SFDVKD come from the germline V gene. ViraFEST assay sequencing came after antigen-specific CD4+ T cells were expanded with viral peptide pools. Investigators separated out CD4+ T cells once around nine days of culture had passed. Subjects were given two BNT162b2 or mRNA-1273 vaccine doses. Prior SARS-CoV-2 infection was absent in the vaccine recipients, as shown by negative nucleocapsid antibodies. The sample in question was CD4+ T cells from PBMCs cultured with HCoV-OC43 spike peptides, obtained after COVID-19 vaccination. Subset denoted: HCoV-OC43 spike overlapping peptide pool stimulation. The gene calls are TRBV24-1 and TRBJ2-3, with TRBD1 matching 9 bases. This TCR was recovered from a human donor who received a COVID-19 vaccine. CDR3 loop: CATSATGGSTDTQYF. The CDR3 DNA follows: TGTGCCACCAGTGCGACAGGGGGGAGCACAGATACGCAGTATTTT.